This T cell receptor (beta chain) was found in a study of blood T cells in healthy people across ages. V was clipped by 0 bases and J by 0 bases; unmatched bases: 9. The CDR3 has 21 residues. CDR1 is LGHDT and CDR2 is YNNKEL in the germline V gene (reference sequence). It was with a sample-barcoded 5' primer and a J-beta primer mix that a second PCR of roughly 7 to 12 cycles was run. From the 5' RACE reads, TCRdb called clonotypes with MiXCR, one entry per CDR3 protein. The sample carries 1.5 million to 2 million distinct CDR3 sequences, approximately 28% recorded once. This clonotype was obtained from a woman in her 30s in good health. Sequenced input: blood. V and J are TRBV3-1 and TRBJ2-2, with 14 nucleotides matching TRBD2. The CDR3: CASSQDDIGLAGGPNTGELFF. The CDR3 DNA follows: TGTGCCAGCAGCCAAGACGATATCGGACTAGCGGGGGGCCCGAACACCGGGGAGCTGTTTTTT. Together with reference TRBV3-1 and TRBJ2-2, the CDR3 gives the full variable domain: DTAVSQTPKYLVTQMGNDKSIKCEQNLGHDTMYWYKQDSKKFLKIMFSYNNKELIINETVPNRFSPKSPDKAHLNLHINSLELGDSAVYFCASSQDDIGLAGGPNTGELFFGEGSRLTVL.